This passage covers 32 T cell receptor beta chains from one sample sequenced in a study of T cell changes during pregnancy in multiple sclerosis. Only in-frame clones appear in the TCRdb table, and some are missing; sequencing was by immunoSEQ multiplex PCR. The sample yields 58,000 or so clones, more than 85% seen once. The input for sequencing was CD4+ T cells from peripheral blood mononuclear cells, taken in the third trimester of pregnancy. These receptor sequences come from a female donor with multiple sclerosis, enrolled in a pregnancy study.

This clone was observed once. This sequence joins TRBV6-5 and TRBJ1-2; maybe TRBD1 (6 bases). V lost 4 bases and J lost 6, with 15 bases in between. Germline loops: CDR1 MNHEY, CDR2 SVGAGI. CDR3 size: 14 residues. CDR3 sequence reads: CASSSRGAYDGYTF. For the CDR3, the DNA is TGTGCCAGCAGTTCGCGGGGGGCGTACGATGGCTACACCTTC.

The sample holds one count of this clone. The rearrangement links TRBV6-5 to TRBJ2-7; 10 bases line up with TRBD2. Germline CDR1 reads MNHEY; CDR2 reads SVGAGI. The CDR3 runs 11 residues. J lost 4 bases, V lost 11 bases, and 2 bases had no gene match. The CDR3 loop reads CAVTSGYEQYF. The DNA for the CDR3 is TGTGCCGTGACTAGCGGGTACGAGCAGTACTTC.

This clone occurred a few times. The V gene is TRBV6-1, the J gene TRBJ1-1; 11 bases match TRBD1. Unmatched junction bases numbered 4, after V lost 7 bases and J lost 0 bases. The germline V gene encodes CDR1 MNHNS and CDR2 SASEGT. The CDR3 spans 15 residues. In DNA form, the CDR3 reads TGTGCCAGCACGGGACAGGGGGGGATGAACACTGAAGCTTTCTTT. Amino acid sequence: CASTGQGGMNTEAFF.

The V gene is TRBV15, the J gene TRBJ1-2, with 8 bases lining up with TRBD1. CDR3 length equals 14 residues. The V and J ends lost 6 bases and 7 bases, in that order; junction bases with no gene match: 10. Germline values: CDR1 LNHNV, CDR2 YYDKDF (reference sequence). The DNA of the CDR3 is TGTGCCACCAGTCCCCGGGACAGGCTCGGTGGCTACACCTTC. Translated, it gives CATSPRDRLGGYTF.

The DNA for the CDR3 is TGTGCCTGGAGTAGGGACAGAATGAACACTGAAGCTTTCTTT. Encoded protein: CAWSRDRMNTEAFF. The chain carries TRBV30 and TRBJ1-1; TRBD1 aligns across 7 bases. Germline V gene data show CDR1 as GTSNPN and CDR2 as SVGIG (reference sequence). The ends lost 2 bases at V and 0 bases at J; junction bases unmatched: 3. The CDR3 is 14 residues long. The full variable domain, in which reference TRBV30 and TRBJ1-1 provide the parts outside the CDR3, is SQTIHQWPATLVQPVGSPLSLECTVEGTSNPNLYWYRQAAGRGLQLLFYSVGIGQISSEVPQNLSASRPQDRQFILSSKKLLLSDSGFYLCAWSRDRMNTEAFFGQGTRLTVV.

In its sample, this clone was seen once. The rearrangement links TRBV5-1 to TRBJ2-2, with 13 bases that match TRBD2. There are 16 residues in the CDR3. J gave up 5 bases and V 4 bases, and 5 bases lay outside the gene matches. Germline lookup yields CDR1 SGHRS and CDR2 YFSETQ. This CDR3 is CASSDLGLAGTGELFF. The CDR3 DNA reads TGCGCCAGCAGCGACCTGGGACTAGCGGGAACCGGGGAGCTGTTTTTT.

The V and J genes are TRBV18 and TRBJ1-6; weak D call: TRBD1 (5 bases). In germline, CDR1 is KGHSH, CDR2 LQKENI. This CDR3 spans 15 amino acids. With 5 bases removed from V and 5 bases from J, the gap between germline ends came to 13 bases. CDR3 sequence: CASSSGLQNNSPLHF. For the CDR3, the DNA is TGTGCCAGCTCATCAGGGTTGCAGAATAATTCACCCCTCCACTTT.

The chain recombines TRBV7-8 with TRBJ1-4; 8 bases match TRBD1. Looked up from germline, CDR1 is SGHVS and CDR2 is FQNEAQ. V trimming: 4 bases; J trimming: 3 bases; junction bases outside the gene matches: 4. The CDR3 loop spans 15 amino acids. CDR3 coding DNA: TGTGCCAGCAGCTGGGACAGGACCCCTAATGAAAAACTGTTTTTT. Encoded protein: CASSWDRTPNEKLFF.

The chain recombines TRBV5-1 with TRBJ1-1, with a possible D match to TRBD1 (5 bases). Germline V gene sequence: CDR1 SGHRS, CDR2 YFSETQ. The CDR3 has 14 residues. V shed 6 bases and J shed 1 base, with 13 bases lying between them. The DNA for the CDR3 is TGCGCCAGCACAACCTTGGGGCCGAACACTGAAGCTTTCTTT. As protein: CASTTLGPNTEAFF.

This rearrangement joins TRBV6-5 to TRBJ1-2; TRBD1 agrees at 9 bases. This CDR3 spans 12 amino acids. Trimming took 5 bases from V and 8 from J; bases not matched to a gene: 3. Germline values: CDR1 MNHEY, CDR2 SVGAGI. CDR3: CASSPGQGGYTF. The CDR3, as DNA: TGTGCCAGCAGTCCCGGACAGGGGGGCTACACCTTC.

V and J are TRBV6-1 and TRBJ1-2, with a possible D match to TRBD1 (6 bases). CDR3 size: 14 residues. Germline CDR1 MNHNS, CDR2 SASEGT. V was pared by 1 base and J by 8 bases, with 14 bases between. The CDR3 coding sequence is TGTGCCAGCAGTGAAGTAAACGGCGGGGGCGGCTACACCTTC. Its translation is CASSEVNGGGGYTF.

The chain has TRBV14 and TRBJ2-3; maybe TRBD2 (6 bases). The germline V and J ends were trimmed by 0 bases and 2 bases, with 33 bases remaining between them. CDR3 size: 23 residues. Per germline, CDR1 SGHDN and CDR2 FVKESK. CDR3 DNA: TGTGCCAGCAGCCAAGATTCGGAGGGTATCACGTCCGGGCCTTGGACATACACAGATACGCAGTATTTT. Its translation: CASSQDSEGITSGPWTYTDTQYF.

The J gene is TRBJ2-3, the V gene TRBV27; perhaps TRBD2 as D (6 bases). V shed 6 bases and J shed 3 bases, with 13 bases lying between them. CDR1 and CDR2 from the germline V gene are MNHEY and SMNVEV (reference sequence). CDR3 length: 14 amino acids. The CDR3 nucleotides read TGTGCCAGCAGCCTGGCCGGGGGAACAGATACGCAGTATTTT. Residues: CASSLAGGTDTQYF.

The chain combines TRBV2 with TRBJ2-7, with 7 nucleotides matching TRBD1. Looked up from germline, CDR1 is SNHLY and CDR2 is FYNNEI. The length of the CDR3 is 11 residues. The V gene end was trimmed by 4 bases and the J gene end by 7 bases; junction bases not matched to a gene: 1. The CDR3: CASSAQGEQYF. Written as DNA, the CDR3 is TGTGCCAGCAGTGCACAGGGGGAGCAGTACTTC. The whole variable domain, filled in from reference TRBV2 and TRBJ2-7, reads EPEVTQTPSHQVTQMGQEVILRCVPISNHLYFYWYRQILGQKVEFLVSFYNNEISEKSEIFDDQFSVERPDGSNFTLKIRSTKLEDSAMYFCASSAQGEQYFGPGTRLTVT.

CDR3 sequence (DNA): TGTGCCAGCTCACCACGATCAGGACATGCAACTAATGAAAAACTGTTTTTT. The encoded protein is CASSPRSGHATNEKLFF. The chain recombines TRBV18 with TRBJ1-4, with a possible D match to TRBD1 (5 bases). V lost 1 base, J lost 0 bases, and 12 bases lay in between. This CDR3 is 17 amino acids long. Per germline, CDR1 KGHSH and CDR2 LQKENI.

CDR3 residues: CASSLSWAGAGEKLFF. Written as DNA, the CDR3 is TGTGCCAGCAGTTTATCGTGGGCAGGGGCAGGTGAAAAACTGTTTTTT. This chain connects TRBV27 to TRBJ1-4; possible D gene TRBD1, 6 bases. The V end was cut by 0 bases, the J end by 7 bases, with 15 bases between. This CDR3 region has 16 residues. CDR1 is MNHEY, CDR2 SMNVEV, per germline (reference sequence).

The chain carries TRBV4-3 and TRBJ1-1, with D possibly TRBD1 on 6 matching bases. There are 14 residues in the CDR3. Germline-derived CDR1 and CDR2 are LGHNA and YSLEER. The ends were cut back, 1 base at V and 4 bases at J, with 10 bases in the middle. The CDR3 region is CASSQGGGITEAFF. DNA of the CDR3: TGCGCCAGCAGCCAAGGGGGGGGCATCACTGAAGCTTTCTTT.

The V gene is TRBV5-6, the J gene TRBJ2-7; 8 positions agree with TRBD2. The germline V gene has CDR1 SGHDT and CDR2 YYEEEE. V shed 2 bases and J 0 bases; nucleotides not matched to a gene: 10. CDR3 length: 17 amino acids. The CDR3: CASSFMIRREASYEQYF. CDR3 in DNA: TGTGCCAGCAGCTTCATGATTCGGCGGGAGGCCTCCTACGAGCAGTACTTC.

This clone came up once. The chain recombines TRBV10-1 with TRBJ2-1; TRBD2 matches at 7 bases. The junction had 8 bases not matched to a gene; V was cut back by 5 bases and J by 13 bases. The CDR3 runs 12 residues. Germline CDR1 is WNHNN and CDR2 is SYGVQD (reference sequence). The CDR3 nucleotides are TGCGCCAGCAGTTCAACGGGCGGGAGCCAGTTCTTC. Its translation is CASSSTGGSQFF.

This clone has a single count. The J gene is TRBJ1-5, the V gene TRBV14; 9 positions match TRBD1. This CDR3 has 20 residues. Per the germline V gene, CDR1 is SGHDN and CDR2 is FVKESK. J was trimmed by 0 bases and V by 4 bases; bases with no gene match: 16. This CDR3 is CASSPIGRDRESYSNQPQHF. For the CDR3, the DNA is TGTGCCAGCAGCCCAATCGGCCGGGACAGGGAATCCTATAGCAATCAGCCCCAGCATTTT.

The sample holds one count of this clone. The chain employs TRBV4-2 and TRBJ2-1, with D hard to call. Germline V CDR1 and CDR2: LGHNA, YNFKEQ. Trimming shortened V by 3 bases and J by 9 bases, and 9 bases separated the two germline ends. The CDR3 consists of 12 residues. In DNA form, the CDR3 reads TGTGCCAGCAGCCATACCGGTGGTGAGCAGTTCTTC. Amino acids: CASSHTGGEQFF.

The chain recombines TRBV2 with TRBJ2-7, with D maybe TRBD1 (5 bases). Germline V gene data show CDR1 as SNHLY and CDR2 as FYNNEI. Trimming took off 7 bases at V and 0 bases at J, with 16 bases between the two ends. This CDR3 comprises 15 residues. Written as DNA, the CDR3 is TGTGCCAGCAATACCCCGGACACCCTCTCCTACGAGCAGTACTTC. This encodes CASNTPDTLSYEQYF.

A single count supports this clone. The V call is TRBV30, the J call TRBJ2-5; the D gene is possibly TRBD1 (7 bases). The J call could be wrong; TRBJ2-7 is a better fit for the DNA end. The CDR3 sequence is 14 residues long. The germline V gene has CDR1 GTSNPN and CDR2 SVGIG (reference sequence). CDR3 DNA: TGTGCCTGGACGAAGACAGGGACTTCCTACGAGCAGTACTTC. Amino acid sequence: CAWTKTGTSYEQYF.

This chain links TRBV5-1 with TRBJ1-6; 10 nucleotides line up with TRBD1. V shed 2 bases and J 7 bases; nucleotides not matched to a gene: 9. This CDR3 is built from 17 residues. From germline, CDR1 is SGHRS and CDR2 YFSETQ. CDR3: CASSFLGQGGLNSPLHF. In nucleotides, the CDR3 is TGCGCCAGCAGCTTCCTCGGACAGGGGGGTTTGAATTCACCCCTCCACTTT.

The V and J genes are TRBV15 and TRBJ1-3; the match to TRBD1 covers 8 bases. This CDR3 spans 17 amino acids. CDR1 is LNHNV and CDR2 is YYDKDF in the germline V gene (reference sequence). V lost 3 bases, J lost 0 bases, and 7 bases stayed unmatched. CDR3 nucleotide sequence: TGTGCCACCAGCAGCAAAGGACAGGGCTTCTCTGGAAACACCATATATTTT. Protein product: CATSSKGQGFSGNTIYF.

The CDR3 spells CASSLVGRQNYGYTF. The CDR3 nucleotides are TGTGCCAGCAGCTTAGTCGGACGACAGAACTATGGCTACACCTTC. The chain combines TRBV7-3 with TRBJ1-2, with D possibly matching TRBD1 (5 bases). The CDR3 consists of 15 residues. V lost 2 bases, J lost 2 bases, and 12 bases lay in between. Per the germline V gene, CDR1 is SGHTA and CDR2 is FQGTGA. The full variable domain, with the rest looked up from reference TRBV7-3 and TRBJ1-2, is GAGVSQTPSNKVTEKGKYVELRCDPISGHTALYWYRQSLGQGPEFLIYFQGTGAADDSGLPNDRFFAVRPEGSVSTLKIQRTERGDSAVYLCASSLVGRQNYGYTFGSGTRLTVV.

The V and J genes are TRBV30 and TRBJ2-2; D unresolved. V was pared by 2 bases and J by 5 bases, with 3 bases between. CDR3 length: 11 amino acids. Germline V gene lookup returns CDR1 GTSNPN and CDR2 SVGIG (reference sequence). DNA for the CDR3: TGTGCCTGGAGTCTGACCGGGGAGCTGTTTTTT. Its translation is CAWSLTGELFF.

The V gene is TRBV9, the J gene TRBJ2-1; D unclear. This CDR3 has 15 amino acids. CDR1 and CDR2 from the germline V gene are SGDLS and YYNGEE. V was shortened by 6 bases and J by 0 bases, with 13 bases between the two germline ends. CDR3 DNA: TGTGCCAGCACTCAGGATCCCAGCTCCTACAATGAGCAGTTCTTC. Protein sequence: CASTQDPSSYNEQFF. The variable domain in full, with the rest retrieved from reference TRBV9 and TRBJ2-1, is DSGVTQTPKHLITATGQRVTLRCSPRSGDLSVYWYQQSLDQGLQFLIQYYNGEERAKGNILERFSAQQFPDLHSELNLSSLELGDSALYFCASTQDPSSYNEQFFGPGTRLTVL.

The chain employs TRBV7-2 and TRBJ2-7; D is unresolved. Germline V CDR1 and CDR2: SGHTA, FQGNSA. Trimming shortened V by 1 base and J by 6 bases, and 13 bases separated the two germline ends. The CDR3 length is 14 residues. CDR3 in amino acids: CASSLGANQVEQYF. DNA for the CDR3: TGTGCCAGCAGCTTAGGGGCGAACCAGGTCGAGCAGTACTTC.

The chain combines TRBV5-1 with TRBJ1-5; 7 positions agree with TRBD1. J gave up 0 bases and V 4 bases, and 4 bases lay outside the gene matches. The CDR3 extends over 15 amino acids. The germline V gene encodes CDR1 SGHRS and CDR2 YFSETQ. The DNA of the CDR3 is TGCGCCAGCAGCGTACAGGGGCATAGCAATCAGCCCCAGCATTTT. Its protein is CASSVQGHSNQPQHF.

The rearrangement links TRBV12-5 to TRBJ2-6; the match to TRBD1 covers 8 bases. The germline CDR1 and CDR2 sequences are LGHNT and FRNRAP. The CDR3 runs 17 residues. J lost 0 bases, V lost 7 bases, and 8 bases had no gene match. The CDR3 here is CASVPTGAPSGANVLTF. In nucleotides, the CDR3 is TGTGCTAGTGTCCCGACAGGGGCCCCCTCTGGGGCCAACGTCCTGACTTTC.

V and J are TRBV23-1 and TRBJ1-1, with TRBD1 matching 9 bases. Being an ORF, TRBV23-1 has a function that is uncertain. The trim removed 3 bases at V and 0 bases at J, leaving 5 bases unmatched. The CDR3 is 16 residues long. The CDR3 nucleotides are TGCGCCAGCAGTCATGGGACAGGGTTGATGAACACTGAAGCTTTCTTT. Amino acid sequence: CASSHGTGLMNTEAFF.